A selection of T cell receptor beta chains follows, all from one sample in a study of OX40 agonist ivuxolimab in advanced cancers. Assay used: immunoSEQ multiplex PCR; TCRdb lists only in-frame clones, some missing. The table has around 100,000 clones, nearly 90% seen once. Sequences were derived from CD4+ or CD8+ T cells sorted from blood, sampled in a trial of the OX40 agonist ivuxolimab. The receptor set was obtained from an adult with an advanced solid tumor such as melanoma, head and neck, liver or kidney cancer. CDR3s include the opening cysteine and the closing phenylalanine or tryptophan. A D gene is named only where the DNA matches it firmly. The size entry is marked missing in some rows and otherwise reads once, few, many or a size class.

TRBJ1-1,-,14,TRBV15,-,CATSRKRLNTEAFF,TGTGCCACCAGCAGAAAAAGATTGAACACTGAAGCTTTCTTT
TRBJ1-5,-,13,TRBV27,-,CASSFNSNQPQHF,TGTGCCAGCAGCTTTAATAGCAATCAGCCCCAGCATTTT
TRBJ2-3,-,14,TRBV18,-,CASSPPYVTDTQYF,TGTGCCAGCTCACCACCGTACGTGACAGATACGCAGTATTTT
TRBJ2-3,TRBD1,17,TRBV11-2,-,CASSLAPTGGGTDTQYF,TGTGCCAGCAGCTTAGCCCCGACAGGGGGTGGCACAGATACGCAGTATTTT
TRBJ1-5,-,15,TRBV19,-,CASSIGGLLNQPQHF,TGTGCCAGTAGTATTGGGGGACTGCTCAATCAGCCCCAGCATTTT
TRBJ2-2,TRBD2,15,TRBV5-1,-,CASSLQRGSTGELFF,TGCGCCAGCAGCTTGCAGCGGGGGTCCACCGGGGAGCTGTTTTTT
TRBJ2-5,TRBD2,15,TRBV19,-,CASSRGLDPQETQYF,TGTGCCAGTAGTAGAGGACTAGACCCCCAAGAGACCCAGTACTTC
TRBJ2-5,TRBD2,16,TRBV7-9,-,CASSTTLAGYQETQYF,TGTGCCAGCAGCACCACACTAGCGGGATATCAAGAGACCCAGTACTTC
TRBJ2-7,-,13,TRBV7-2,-,CASSQDSGSEQYF,TGTGCCAGCAGCCAAGATTCGGGGAGCGAGCAGTACTTC
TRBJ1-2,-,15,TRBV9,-,CASSSTGVGSYGYTF,TGTGCCAGCAGCTCCACTGGGGTGGGCAGCTATGGCTACACCTTC
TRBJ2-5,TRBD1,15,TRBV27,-,CASSSLTGYQETQYF,TGTGCCAGCAGTTCCCTGACAGGGTACCAAGAGACCCAGTACTTC
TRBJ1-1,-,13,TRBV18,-,CASSPGLNTEAFF,TGTGCCAGCTCACCAGGACTGAACACTGAAGCTTTCTTT
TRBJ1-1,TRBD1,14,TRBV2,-,CASSLQGVNTEAFF,TGTGCCAGCAGTTTACAGGGGGTGAACACTGAAGCTTTCTTT
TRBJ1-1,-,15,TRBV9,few,CASSVAIGGTDEAFF,TGTGCCAGCAGCGTAGCTATCGGGGGCACCGATGAAGCTTTCTTT
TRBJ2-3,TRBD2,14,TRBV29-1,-,CSVESRERTDTQYF,TGCAGCGTTGAATCGCGGGAGCGCACAGATACGCAGTATTTT
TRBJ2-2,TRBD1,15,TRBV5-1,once,CASSLAVTGAGELFF,TGCGCCAGCAGCTTGGCGGTCACAGGGGCCGGGGAGCTGTTTTTT
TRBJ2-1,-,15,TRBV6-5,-,CASSYTAGSYNEQFF,TGTGCCAGCAGTTACACGGCGGGGAGCTACAATGAGCAGTTCTTC
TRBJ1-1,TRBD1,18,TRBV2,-,CASSDTGGLIWMNTEAFF,TGTGCCAGCAGTGACACAGGGGGCCTTATCTGGATGAACACTGAAGCTTTCTTT
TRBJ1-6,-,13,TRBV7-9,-,CASSLLSNSPLHF,TGTGCCAGCAGCTTATTGTCTAATTCACCCCTCCACTTT
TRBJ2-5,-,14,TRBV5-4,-,CASSLTGRQETQYF,TGTGCCAGCAGCTTGACGGGCCGCCAAGAGACCCAGTACTTC
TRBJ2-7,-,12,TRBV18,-,CASSPGSYEQYF,TGTGCCAGCTCACCAGGGTCCTACGAGCAGTACTTC
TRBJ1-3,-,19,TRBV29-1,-,CSVEDPWGHRDISGNTIYF,TGCAGCGTTGAAGATCCGTGGGGGCACAGGGACATCTCTGGAAACACCATATATTTT
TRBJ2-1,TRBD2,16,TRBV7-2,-,CASSLNSASGSNEQFF,TGTGCCAGCAGCTTAAATTCGGCTAGCGGGAGCAATGAGCAGTTCTTC
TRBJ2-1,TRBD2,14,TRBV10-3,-,CAIRTSGQYNEQFF,TGTGCCATCCGGACTAGCGGACAGTACAATGAGCAGTTCTTC
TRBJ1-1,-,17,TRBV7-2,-,CASSRLGEGVVGTEAFF,TGTGCCAGCAGCAGGTTAGGGGAAGGGGTGGTGGGCACTGAAGCTTTCTTT
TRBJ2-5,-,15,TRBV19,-,CASSSFGGPQETQYF,TGTGCCAGTAGTTCCTTTGGTGGTCCTCAAGAGACCCAGTACTTC
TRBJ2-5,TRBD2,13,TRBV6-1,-,CASRASGVQTQYF,TGTGCCAGCAGAGCTAGCGGGGTGCAGACCCAGTACTTC
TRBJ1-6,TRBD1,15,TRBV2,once,CASIDRGRLNSPLHF,TGTGCCAGCATCGACAGGGGCCGACTTAATTCACCCCTCCACTTT
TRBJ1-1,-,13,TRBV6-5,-,CATQGPTGTEAFF,TGTGCCACCCAGGGACCCACGGGCACTGAAGCTTTCTTT
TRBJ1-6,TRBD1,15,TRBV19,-,CASSHAGGQNSPLHF,TGTGCCAGTAGTCATGCAGGGGGCCAGAATTCACCCCTCCACTTT
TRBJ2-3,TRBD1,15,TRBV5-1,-,CASSLTGGEVDTQYF,TGCGCCAGCAGCTTGACAGGGGGCGAAGTAGATACGCAGTATTTT
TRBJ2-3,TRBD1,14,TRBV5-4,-,CAISEGQGGDTQYF,TGTGCCATATCAGAGGGACAGGGGGGAGATACGCAGTATTTT
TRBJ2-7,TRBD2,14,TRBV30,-,CAGTREWSSYEQYF,TGTGCCGGGACGCGGGAGTGGAGCTCCTACGAGCAGTACTTC
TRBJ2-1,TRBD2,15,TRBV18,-,CASSPRTSRYNEQFF,TGTGCCAGCTCACCAAGGACTAGCAGATACAATGAGCAGTTCTTC
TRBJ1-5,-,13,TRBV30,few,CAWSDGWHQPQHF,TGTGCCTGGAGTGATGGGTGGCATCAGCCCCAGCATTTT
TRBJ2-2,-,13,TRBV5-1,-,CASSPRVTGELFF,TGCGCCAGCAGCCCCAGGGTTACCGGGGAGCTGTTTTTT
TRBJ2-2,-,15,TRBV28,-,CASSPAGKNTGELFF,TGTGCCAGCAGCCCGGCTGGGAAGAACACCGGGGAGCTGTTTTTT
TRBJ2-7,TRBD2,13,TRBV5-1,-,CASSLAGVGEQYF,TGCGCCAGCAGCTTAGCGGGAGTTGGGGAGCAGTACTTC
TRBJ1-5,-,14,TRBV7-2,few,CASSFIIGDQPQHF,TGTGCCAGCAGCTTCATTATAGGGGATCAGCCCCAGCATTTT
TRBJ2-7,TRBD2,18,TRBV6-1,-,CASSEGTSGSFFSYEQYF,TGTGCCAGCAGTGAAGGGACTAGCGGGAGTTTTTTCTCCTACGAGCAGTACTTC
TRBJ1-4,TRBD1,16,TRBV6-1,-,CASSETGAWTGIRLFF,TGTGCCAGCAGTGAAACAGGGGCCTGGACCGGGATAAGGCTGTTTTTT
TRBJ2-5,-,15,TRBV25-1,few,CASSESGQGQETQYF,TGTGCCAGCAGTGAGTCGGGACAAGGGCAAGAGACCCAGTACTTC
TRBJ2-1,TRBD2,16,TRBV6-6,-,CASRHIAGVSYNEQFF,TGTGCCAGCAGACACATAGCGGGGGTTTCCTACAATGAGCAGTTCTTC
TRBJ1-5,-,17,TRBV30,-,CAWSSGSGRFQGQPQHF,TGTGCCTGGAGTTCAGGGTCGGGACGATTTCAGGGTCAGCCCCAGCATTTT
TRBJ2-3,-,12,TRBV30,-,CAWTTQGDTQYF,TGTGCCTGGACCACACAGGGAGATACGCAGTATTTT